The 16 T cell receptor beta chains listed next were all sequenced from one sample in a study of Ad26.COV2.S vaccination and SARS-CoV-2 variants. The treatment denotes: around 19 received Ad26.COV2.S at low or high dose, single or two shots; 5 received placebo; per-sample allocation not given. Repertoires come from day 63 after the first vaccine or placebo injection. The data were produced by immunoSEQ multiplex PCR, yet TCRdb's version contains in-frame clones alone and is incomplete. The table has 300,000 to 400,000 clones, 90% seen once. The specimen was peripheral blood, collected in a trial of Ad26.COV2.S vaccine versus placebo. These receptors were obtained from a person between 18 and 59 years old who received the Ad26.COV2.S COVID-19 vaccine or a placebo.

The gene calls are TRBV11-3 and TRBJ2-1, with 10 bases aligning to TRBD2. The germline V gene encodes CDR1 SGHNT and CDR2 YENEEA. V shed 1 base, J shed 8 bases, and the junction held 11 bases outside the gene matches. The CDR3 is 17 residues long. The CDR3 spells CASSLGFSAGGLDEQFF. CDR3 coding DNA: TGTGCCAGCAGCTTAGGGTTCTCAGCGGGAGGGCTCGATGAGCAGTTCTTC.

The chain recombines TRBV10-2 with TRBJ2-7, with a possible D match to TRBD1 (6 bases). Germline CDR1 reads WSHSY; CDR2 reads SAAADI. This CDR3 spans 15 amino acids. The V end was cut by 2 bases, the J end by 5 bases, with 16 bases between. CDR3 residues: CASSEEAGDPHEQYV. The CDR3, as DNA: TGCGCCAGCAGTGAGGAGGCAGGGGATCCCCACGAGCAGTACGTC.

This clone was detected once. The rearrangement joins TRBV6-2 or TRBV6-3 to TRBJ1-4, with D unclear. The V gene lost 2 bases and the J gene lost 4 bases, with 14 bases spanning the gap. The CDR3 totals 16 residues. The germline CDR1 and CDR2 sequences are MNHEY and SVGEGT. The CDR3 coding sequence is TGTGCCAGCAGTTACACCGACCCCTACCTTAATGAAAAACTGTTTTTT. This translates into CASSYTDPYLNEKLFF.

This chain connects TRBV7-2 to TRBJ2-1; D may be TRBD1 (6 bases). Germline loops: CDR1 SGHTA, CDR2 FQGNSA. The V end was cut by 1 base, the J end by 6 bases, with 10 bases between. CDR3 length: 14 residues. The CDR3 nucleotides read TGTGCCAGCAGCTTAGACAGGGCGGGCAATGAGCAGTTCTTC. Its protein product is CASSLDRAGNEQFF.

This chain connects TRBV28 to TRBJ1-1; maybe TRBD1 (6 bases). The CDR3 loop spans 14 amino acids. Trimming stripped 3 bases from V and 6 bases from J, with 14 bases between. CDR1 and CDR2 (germline): MDHEN, SYDVKM. The CDR3 DNA is TGTGCCAGCAGTTTTGCAGGGGCCGTTTCTGAAGCTTTCTTT. Translated, it gives CASSFAGAVSEAFF.

The J gene is TRBJ1-6, the V gene TRBV7-2; D gene ambiguous. This CDR3 is built from 12 residues. CDR1 SGHTA and CDR2 FQGNSA come from the germline V gene. The germline V and J ends were trimmed by 5 bases and 4 bases, with 3 bases remaining between them. CDR3 in amino acids: CASSQYNSPLHF. CDR3 DNA: TGTGCCAGCAGCCAATATAATTCACCCCTCCACTTT.

J is TRBJ2-7 and V is TRBV6-2 or TRBV6-3, with 10 positions matching TRBD2. Trimming at V came to 2 bases and at J to 0 bases, leaving 7 bases not matched to a gene. Germline CDR1 and CDR2: MNHEY and SVGEGT. The CDR3 sequence is 17 residues long. CDR3 sequence (DNA): TGTGCCAGCAGTTACCCGGGTCCTAGCGGGAGCTCCTACGAGCAGTACGTC. It codes for CASSYPGPSGSSYEQYV.

This clone was seen a single time. The rearrangement uses TRBV7-9 and TRBJ1-2; 7 nucleotides agree with TRBD1. J lost 4 bases, V lost 5 bases, and 16 bases had no gene match. The CDR3 has 17 residues. CDR1 is SEHNR, CDR2 FQNEAQ, per germline (reference sequence). In DNA, the CDR3 is TGTGCCAGCAGCCCCGGGACAGAAACTTGGCGAGGCTATGGCTACACCTTC. Translation: CASSPGTETWRGYGYTF.

In DNA, the CDR3 is TGTGCCACCAGCGGGACAGGGTCCTACAATGAGCAGTTCTTC. Residues: CATSGTGSYNEQFF. This sequence joins TRBV24-1 and TRBJ2-1; the match to TRBD1 covers 9 bases. Per germline, CDR1 KGHDR and CDR2 SFDVKD. Trimming took 7 bases from V and 1 from J; bases not matched to a gene: 1. The CDR3 is 14 amino acids.

The chain couples TRBV30 to TRBJ2-7; D is ambiguous. This CDR3 is built from 14 residues. V lost 0 bases and J 6 bases, leaving 15 bases between the germline ends. CDR1 GTSNPN and CDR2 SVGIG come from the germline V gene (reference sequence). CDR3 loop: CAWSVSGQSTEQYV. The DNA for the CDR3 is TGTGCCTGGAGTGTATCCGGGCAGTCTACCGAGCAGTACGTC.

The rearrangement joins TRBV18 to TRBJ2-1; 8 nucleotides agree with TRBD1. The germline V gene has CDR1 KGHSH and CDR2 LQKENI. Trimming cost V 0 bases and J 7 bases; bases outside gene matches: 5. The CDR3 length is 15 residues. CDR3 region: CASSPPGQVFNEQFF. The CDR3 DNA follows: TGTGCCAGCTCACCACCGGGACAGGTCTTTAATGAGCAGTTCTTC.

The chain recombines TRBV6-1 with TRBJ1-2; D remains ambiguous. Between the trimmed V and J ends, which lost 1 base and 4 bases, there was a span of 10 bases. From germline, CDR1 is MNHNS and CDR2 SASEGT. CDR3 length: 14 amino acids. CDR3 residues: CASSEGASFYGYTF. CDR3 in DNA: TGTGCCAGCAGTGAAGGGGCCAGTTTCTATGGCTACACCTTC.

The chain has TRBV5-1 and TRBJ1-4, with 7 bases matching TRBD1. V shed 0 bases, J shed 6 bases, and the junction held 8 bases outside the gene matches. This CDR3 is built from 16 residues. Germline CDR1 SGHRS, CDR2 YFSETQ. CDR3: CASSLAGDSLHEKLFF. CDR3 coding DNA: TGCGCCAGCAGCTTGGCAGGGGACAGCCTGCATGAAAAACTGTTTTTT.

V usage is TRBV7-6 and J usage is TRBJ1-1; TRBD1 might be the D (5 bases). The CDR3 length is 15 residues. CDR1 is SGHVS, CDR2 FNYEAQ, per germline. Trimming cost V 5 bases and J 0 bases, with 13 bases left between them. In DNA, the CDR3 is TGTGCCAGCAGCATCGGCAGGGCCTTGAACACTGAAGCTTTCTTT. Protein product: CASSIGRALNTEAFF.

The chain joins TRBV19 to TRBJ1-4, with D possibly TRBD1 on 6 matching bases. Germline V gene data show CDR1 as LNHDA and CDR2 as SQIVND (reference sequence). This CDR3 has 15 amino acids. The ends were cut back, 4 bases at V and 6 bases at J, with 15 bases in the middle. CDR3 residues: CASSTIDRLDEKLFF. The CDR3 DNA follows: TGTGCCAGTAGTACCATAGACAGGTTGGATGAAAAACTGTTTTTT.

This sequence joins TRBV7-8 and TRBJ2-5, with D unresolved. There are 12 residues in the CDR3. CDR1 and CDR2 (germline): SGHVS, FQNEAQ. The V end was cut by 5 bases, the J end by 11 bases, with 15 bases between. The CDR3 bases are TGTGCCAGCAGCCCTATCCGGGCCTTACAGTACTTC. This gives the protein CASSPIRALQYF.